This T cell receptor (beta chain) was observed in a study of T-cell memory formation after mild COVID-19. Study context: Clustering of TCRs was largely donor specific. Study-level results: Contracting clones, day 15 to 85, had balanced CD4/CD8, and later expanders favored CD4+.

The length of the CDR3 is 15 residues. Germline V lookup: CDR1 PRHDT, CDR2 FYEKMQ (reference sequence). Trimming removed 5 bases from V and 4 bases from J; junction bases left unmatched: 10. This clonotype was picked up many times. Its antigen is not identified. TCR alpha and TCR beta cDNA libraries carrying sample barcodes and UMIs were produced by 5'RACE using constant-segment primers. TCRdb fed the 5' RACE reads into MiXCR, producing one record per CDR3 protein. The sample shows more than 250,000 distinct CDR3 sequences, around 15% of them seen only once. The sequencing input was PBMCs or a T cell subset sorted from them (not recorded which). This receptor was taken from a man younger than 35 who had mild COVID-19 (a few samples of this study predate the infection). Cell type and time point are not known. The rearrangement uses TRBV13 and TRBJ2-7; 8 bases line up with TRBD1. The CDR3 reads CASSIATGGQYEQYF. Written as DNA, the CDR3 is TGTGCCAGCAGCATCGCCACAGGGGGGCAGTACGAGCAGTACTTC.